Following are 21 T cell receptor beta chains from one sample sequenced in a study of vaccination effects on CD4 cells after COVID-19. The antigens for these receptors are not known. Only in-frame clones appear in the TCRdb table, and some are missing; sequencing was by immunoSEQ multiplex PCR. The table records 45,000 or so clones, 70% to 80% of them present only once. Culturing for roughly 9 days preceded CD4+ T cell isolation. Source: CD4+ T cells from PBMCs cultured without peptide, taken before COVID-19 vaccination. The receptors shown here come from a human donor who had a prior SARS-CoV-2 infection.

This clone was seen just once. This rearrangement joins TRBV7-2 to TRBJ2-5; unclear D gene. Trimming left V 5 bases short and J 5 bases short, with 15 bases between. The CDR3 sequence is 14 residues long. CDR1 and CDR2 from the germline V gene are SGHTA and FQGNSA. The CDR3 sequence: CASSLTSYGETQYF. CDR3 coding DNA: TGTGCCAGCAGCCTCACCTCTTATGGGGAGACCCAGTACTTC.

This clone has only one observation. The CDR3 loop is CASPRVVPYEQYF. Written as DNA, the CDR3 is TGTGCCAGTCCGAGGGTGGTACCCTACGAGCAGTACTTC. The chain recombines TRBV19 with TRBJ2-7; perhaps TRBD2 as D (5 bases). Looked up from germline, CDR1 is LNHDA and CDR2 is SQIVND (reference sequence). This CDR3 is 13 amino acids long. Trimming shortened V by 8 bases and J by 2 bases, and 13 bases separated the two germline ends.

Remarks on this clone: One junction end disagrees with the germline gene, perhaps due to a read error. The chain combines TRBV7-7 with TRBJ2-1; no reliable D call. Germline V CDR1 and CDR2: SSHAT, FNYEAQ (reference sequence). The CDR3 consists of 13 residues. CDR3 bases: TGTGCTAGCAGCTCGGGTCCCAGCAATGAGCAGTTCTTC. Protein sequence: CASSSGPSNEQFF.

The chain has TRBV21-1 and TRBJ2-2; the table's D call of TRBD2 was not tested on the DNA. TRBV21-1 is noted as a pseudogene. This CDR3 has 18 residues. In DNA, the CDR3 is TGTGCCAGCAACCAACGCCCGGGGGTGGCAGCGAACACCGGGGAGCTGTTTTTT. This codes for CASNQRPGVAANTGELFF.

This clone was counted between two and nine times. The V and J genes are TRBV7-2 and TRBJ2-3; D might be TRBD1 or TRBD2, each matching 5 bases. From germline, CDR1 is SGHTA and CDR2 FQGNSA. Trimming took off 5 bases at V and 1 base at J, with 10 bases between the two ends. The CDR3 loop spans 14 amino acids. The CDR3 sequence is CASSRDQGTDTQYF. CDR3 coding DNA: TGTGCCAGCAGCCGGGACCAAGGCACAGATACGCAGTATTTT.

CDR3: CASSLRGLGYEQYF. In DNA form, the CDR3 reads TGTGCCAGCTCACTAAGGGGCTTGGGGTACGAGCAGTACTTC. The V and J genes are TRBV18 and TRBJ2-7; D might be TRBD1 (5 bases). The CDR3 runs to 14 residues. Trimming removed 4 bases at V and 4 bases at J, with 14 bases between. CDR1 is KGHSH and CDR2 is LQKENI in the germline V gene.

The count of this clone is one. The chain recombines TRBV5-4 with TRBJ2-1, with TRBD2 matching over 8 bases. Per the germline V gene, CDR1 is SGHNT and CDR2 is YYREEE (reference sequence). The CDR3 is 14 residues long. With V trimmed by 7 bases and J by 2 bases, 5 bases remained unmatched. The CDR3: CASPGGAAYNEQFF. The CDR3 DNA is TGTGCCAGCCCGGGGGGGGCGGCCTACAATGAGCAGTTCTTC.

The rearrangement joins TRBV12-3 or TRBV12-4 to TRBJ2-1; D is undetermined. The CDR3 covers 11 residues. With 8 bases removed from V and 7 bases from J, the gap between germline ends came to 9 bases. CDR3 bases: TGTGCCAGCCTGGTAGGTAATGAGCAGTTCTTC. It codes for CASLVGNEQFF.

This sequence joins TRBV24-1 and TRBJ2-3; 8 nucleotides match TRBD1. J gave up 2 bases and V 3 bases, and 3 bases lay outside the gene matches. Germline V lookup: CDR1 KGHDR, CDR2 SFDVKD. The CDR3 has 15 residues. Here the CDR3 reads CATSDAQGATDTQYF. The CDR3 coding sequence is TGTGCCACCAGTGATGCGCAGGGGGCCACAGATACGCAGTATTTT.

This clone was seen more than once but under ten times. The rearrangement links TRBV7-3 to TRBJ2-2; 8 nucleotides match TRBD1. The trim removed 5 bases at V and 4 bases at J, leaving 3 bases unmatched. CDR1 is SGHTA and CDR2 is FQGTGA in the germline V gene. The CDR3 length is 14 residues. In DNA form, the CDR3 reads TGTGCCAGCAGCGGACAGGGTTTCACCGGGGAGCTGTTTTTT. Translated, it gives CASSGQGFTGELFF.

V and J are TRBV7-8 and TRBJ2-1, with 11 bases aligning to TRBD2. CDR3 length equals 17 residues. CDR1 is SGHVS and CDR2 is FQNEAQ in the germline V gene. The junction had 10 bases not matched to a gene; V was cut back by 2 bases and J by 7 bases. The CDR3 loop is CASSLNRLAGGRNEQFF. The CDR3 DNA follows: TGTGCCAGCAGCTTAAACCGGCTAGCGGGGGGCCGGAATGAGCAGTTCTTC. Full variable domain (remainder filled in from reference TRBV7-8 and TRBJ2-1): GAGVSQSPRYKVAKRGQDVALRCDPISGHVSLFWYQQALGQGPEFLTYFQNEAQLDKSGLPSDRFFAERPEGSVSTLKIQRTQQEDSAVYLCASSLNRLAGGRNEQFFGPGTRLTVL.

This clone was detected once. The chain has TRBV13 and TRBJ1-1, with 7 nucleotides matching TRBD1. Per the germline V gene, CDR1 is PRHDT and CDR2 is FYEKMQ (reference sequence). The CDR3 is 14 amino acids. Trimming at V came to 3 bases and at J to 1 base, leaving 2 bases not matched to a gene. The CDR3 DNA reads TGTGCCAGCAGCTTGAACAGGGGGAACACTGAAGCTTTCTTT. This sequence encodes CASSLNRGNTEAFF.

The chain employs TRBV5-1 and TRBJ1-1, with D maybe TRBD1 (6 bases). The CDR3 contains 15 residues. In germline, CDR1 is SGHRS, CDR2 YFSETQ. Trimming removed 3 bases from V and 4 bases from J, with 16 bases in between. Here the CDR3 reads CASSSNDRLGTEAFF. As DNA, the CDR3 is TGCGCCAGCAGCTCCAATGACAGGTTGGGCACTGAAGCTTTCTTT.

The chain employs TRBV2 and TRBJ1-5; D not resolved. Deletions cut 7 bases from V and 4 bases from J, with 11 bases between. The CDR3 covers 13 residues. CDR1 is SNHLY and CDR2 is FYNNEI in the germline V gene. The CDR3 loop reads CASTIIWNQPQHF. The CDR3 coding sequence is TGTGCCAGCACCATTATATGGAATCAGCCCCAGCATTTT.

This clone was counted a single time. CDR3 bases: TGCGCCAGCAGCCAAGAAAGGGTCTTGAGAGGGGCGGGAGGGATAAGAGAGACCCAGTACTTC. This translates into CASSQERVLRGAGGIRETQYF. The chain carries TRBV4-3 and TRBJ2-5, with 9 positions matching TRBD2. The CDR3 extends over 21 amino acids. The V segment lost 0 bases and the J segment 4 bases; nucleotides outside the gene matches: 21. Germline lookup yields CDR1 LGHNA and CDR2 YSLEER.

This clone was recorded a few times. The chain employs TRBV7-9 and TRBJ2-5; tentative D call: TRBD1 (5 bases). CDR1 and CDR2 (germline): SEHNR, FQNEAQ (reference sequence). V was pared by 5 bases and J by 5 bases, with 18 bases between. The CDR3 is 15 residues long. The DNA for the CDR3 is TGTGCCAGCAGCCCTAGGGGTGGGGAAACGGAGACCCAGTACTTC. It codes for CASSPRGGETETQYF.

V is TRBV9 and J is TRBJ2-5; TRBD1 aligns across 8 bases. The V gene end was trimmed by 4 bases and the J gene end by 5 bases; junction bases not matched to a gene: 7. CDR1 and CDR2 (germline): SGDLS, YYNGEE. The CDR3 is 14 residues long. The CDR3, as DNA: TGTGCCAGCAGCCTGGAGGACAGGGAGGAGACCCAGTACTTC. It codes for CASSLEDREETQYF.

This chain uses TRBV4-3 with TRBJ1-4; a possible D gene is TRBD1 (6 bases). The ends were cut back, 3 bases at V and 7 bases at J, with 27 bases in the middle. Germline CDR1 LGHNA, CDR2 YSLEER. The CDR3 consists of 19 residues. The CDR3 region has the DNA TGCGCCAGCAGCCACAGAAGACTGCACAGGGAGGGAGTTGTTGAAAAACTGTTTTTT. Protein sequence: CASSHRRLHREGVVEKLFF.

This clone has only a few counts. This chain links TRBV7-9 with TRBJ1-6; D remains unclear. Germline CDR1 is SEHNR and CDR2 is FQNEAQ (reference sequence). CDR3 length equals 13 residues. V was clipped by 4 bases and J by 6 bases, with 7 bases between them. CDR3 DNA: TGTGCCAGCAGCTCCACCGGTAATTCACCCCTCCACTTT. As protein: CASSSTGNSPLHF.

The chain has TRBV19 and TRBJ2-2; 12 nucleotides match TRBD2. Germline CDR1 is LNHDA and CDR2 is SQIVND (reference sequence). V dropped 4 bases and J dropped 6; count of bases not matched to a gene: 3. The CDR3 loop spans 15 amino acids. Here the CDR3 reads CASSRLAGGAGELFF. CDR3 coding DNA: TGTGCCAGTAGTAGGCTAGCGGGAGGGGCCGGGGAGCTGTTTTTT.

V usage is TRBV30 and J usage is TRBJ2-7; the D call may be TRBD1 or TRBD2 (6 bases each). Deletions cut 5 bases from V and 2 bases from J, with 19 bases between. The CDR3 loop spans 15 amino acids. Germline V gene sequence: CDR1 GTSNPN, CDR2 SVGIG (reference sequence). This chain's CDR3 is CAWLFFTGATYEQYF. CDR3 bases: TGTGCCTGGCTATTTTTCACGGGGGCGACCTACGAGCAGTACTTC.